This T cell receptor beta chain was obtained from a study of cytomegalovirus exposure and HLA in healthy donors. Study-wide points: Rates of TCR association differed by HLA locus in a later analysis, with DRB1 highest and HLA-C lowest.

In the PCR, 60 Vbeta and 13 Jbeta primers were used. The protocol was immunoSEQ multiplex PCR, while the TCRdb copy is restricted to in-frame clones and leaves out a portion. Here the sample spans about 260,000 clones, approximately 70% being singletons. The sample holds one count of this clone. Antigen: not known. V dropped 4 bases and J dropped 0 bases, with 7 bases sitting between them. Germline-derived CDR1 and CDR2 are LNHDA and SQIVND (reference sequence). The CDR3 totals 14 residues. This chain connects TRBV19 to TRBJ2-1; D is undetermined. The receptor's source is a female donor in good health and CMV-seronegative. Sequenced material: PBMCs. CDR3 region: CASSRAVSYNEQFF. CDR3 in DNA: TGTGCCAGTAGTAGGGCAGTCTCCTACAATGAGCAGTTCTTC. The whole variable domain, filled in from reference TRBV19 and TRBJ2-1, reads DGGITQSPKYLFRKEGQNVTLSCEQNLNHDAMYWYRQDPGQGLRLIYYSQIVNDFQKGDIAEGYSVSREKKESFPLTVTSAQKNPTAFYLCASSRAVSYNEQFFGPGTRLTVL.